The 29 T cell receptor beta chains given below trace back to one sample, sequenced in a study of shared clonotypes between healthy human individuals (dated by TCRdb to 2018 to 2021). Receptor amplification or capture employed the immunoSEQ multiplex PCR assay. TCRdb mirrors the immuneACCESS table, restricted to in-frame sequences. Some clones are absent from its copies; in checked studies, under half trace to an unresolved V gene, and the reason for the others is unknown. In this sample the table shows around 340,000 clones, over 70% of which occur a single time. About 10% of the sample lies in the top ten. Input material: memory CD4+ T cells sorted from blood. In light of the paper, this sample's cell subset or site label describes: CD45RA-negative fraction. All receptors derive from a man younger than 40 in good health.

The chain combines TRBV18 with TRBJ2-1, with a tentative D call TRBD2 (5 bases). Germline assignment: CDR1 KGHSH and CDR2 LQKENI. V was cut by 0 bases and J by 12 bases, with 15 bases left in between. The CDR3 has 14 amino acids. The CDR3 here is CASSPPDGVLAQFF. In DNA form, the CDR3 reads TGTGCCAGCTCACCACCGGACGGGGTCCTAGCGCAGTTCTTC.

The chain is built from TRBV5-6 and TRBJ1-1, with 8 bases that match TRBD1. The CDR3 totals 19 residues. With V trimmed by 0 bases and J by 2 bases, 15 bases remained unmatched. CDR1 and CDR2 from the germline V gene are SGHDT and YYEEEE. CDR3 sequence reads: CASSLAVGAGGFLNTEAFF. The CDR3 nucleotides read TGTGCCAGCAGCTTGGCAGTCGGGGCAGGGGGCTTCCTCAACACTGAAGCTTTCTTT.

A single count supports this clone. The chain uses TRBV5-4 and TRBJ2-1, with 8 bases identical to TRBD2. The CDR3 consists of 15 residues. Losses at the gene ends were 6 bases for V and 1 base for J; bases not matched to a gene: 6. Germline CDR1 SGHNT, CDR2 YYREEE (reference sequence). The CDR3 sequence: CASTLSSGSYNEQFF. CDR3 bases: TGTGCCAGCACCCTTTCTAGCGGGTCCTACAATGAGCAGTTCTTC.

V is TRBV5-4 and J is TRBJ2-3; no definite D call. Trimming shortened V by 4 bases and J by 1 base, and 16 bases separated the two germline ends. Germline CDR1 is SGHNT and CDR2 is YYREEE (reference sequence). This CDR3 has 16 residues. The CDR3 bases are TGTGCCAGCAGCCTGGCACCAACGACTGGCACAGATACGCAGTATTTT. It yields the protein CASSLAPTTGTDTQYF.

This chain uses TRBV5-1 with TRBJ2-5; perhaps TRBD2 as D (6 bases). V lost 7 bases and J 6 bases, leaving 16 bases between the germline ends. Looked up from germline, CDR1 is SGHRS and CDR2 is YFSETQ. The CDR3 length is 13 residues. The CDR3 spells CASASGLVKTQYF. In nucleotides, the CDR3 is TGCGCCAGCGCGTCGGGACTCGTAAAGACCCAGTACTTC.

The chain recombines TRBV18 with TRBJ2-7; 7 bases are shared with TRBD1. The CDR3 consists of 15 residues. V shed 3 bases, J shed 3 bases, and the junction held 8 bases outside the gene matches. CDR1 and CDR2 (germline): KGHSH, LQKENI. In nucleotides, the CDR3 is TGTGCCAGCTCACCCCAAGACAGGGTTTACTACGAGCAGTACTTC. This translates into CASSPQDRVYYEQYF. Variable domain in full (rest from reference TRBV18 and TRBJ2-7): NAGVMQNPRHLVRRRGQEARLRCSPMKGHSHVYWYRQLPEEGLKFMVYLQKENIIDESGMPKERFSAEFPKEGPSILRIQQVVRGDSAAYFCASSPQDRVYYEQYFGPGTRLTVT.

This clone was counted a single time. J is TRBJ2-3 and V is TRBV6-1; perhaps TRBD2 as D (6 bases). CDR3 length: 11 residues. Germline CDR1 and CDR2: MNHNS and SASEGT. V lost 10 bases, J lost 5 bases, and 10 bases lay in between. The CDR3 region is CATSGEDTQYF. The CDR3 nucleotides read TGTGCCACCTCGGGGGAAGATACGCAGTATTTT.

This clone occurred once. A far more abundant clone sits one base away, making this likely a read error. The sample contains more than one DNA sequence encoding this CDR3. The chain joins TRBV11-3 to TRBJ2-2; TRBD1 is a possible D gene (6 bases). CDR1 is SGHNT and CDR2 is YENEEA in the germline V gene. Trimming took 8 bases from V and 1 from J, leaving 11 bases between them. This CDR3 contains 14 residues. The CDR3 region has the DNA TGTGCCAGCGGACCGGGACAGAACACCGGGGAGCTGTTTTTT. This codes for CASGPGQNTGELFF.

Note on this clone: A junction boundary mismatches the germline segment, possibly from a read error. This chain connects TRBV14 to TRBJ2-3; D call uncertain. This CDR3 region has 14 residues. The germline gives CDR1 SGHDN, CDR2 FVKESK. The CDR3 DNA sequence: TGTGCCAGCACCCAAAGTTCGGAGTTGGGTACGCAGTATTTT. Translating it yields CASTQSSELGTQYF.

CDR3 sequence (DNA): TGTGCCAGCAGCACCAGACCGGGACTAGGTTGCCCACATGAGCAGTTCTTC. It translates to CASSTRPGLGCPHEQFF. The rearrangement joins TRBV11-3 to TRBJ2-1; TRBD2 matches 8 bases. The CDR3 has 17 residues. Unmatched junction bases numbered 17, after V lost 5 bases and J lost 8 bases. CDR1 is SGHNT and CDR2 is YENEEA in the germline V gene.

This clone was observed a few times. V is TRBV7-6 and J is TRBJ1-1; 8 nucleotides line up with TRBD1. V lost 6 bases and J lost 10; bases outside the gene matches: 4. Germline-derived CDR1 and CDR2 are SGHVS and FNYEAQ. The CDR3 contains 11 residues. As DNA, the CDR3 is TGTGCCAGCAGTCTAGACAGGGGAGCTTTCTTT. Amino acid sequence: CASSLDRGAFF.

V and J are TRBV28 and TRBJ2-7, with 7 bases identical to TRBD2. Unmatched junction bases numbered 11, after V lost 3 bases and J lost 6 bases. The CDR3 length is 15 residues. Germline V gene data show CDR1 as MDHEN and CDR2 as SYDVKM. The CDR3 protein is CASSFGGGMEFEQYF. In DNA, the CDR3 is TGTGCCAGCAGTTTCGGGGGAGGGATGGAGTTCGAGCAGTACTTC.

The V and J genes are TRBV29-1 and TRBJ2-7; D is ambiguous. The CDR3 runs to 11 residues. Trimming shortened V by 5 bases and J by 6 bases, and 11 bases separated the two germline ends. Germline-derived CDR1 and CDR2 are SQVTM and ANQGSEA. The CDR3 DNA reads TGCAGCGTTCGTAGTCCCGGCGAGCAGTACTTC. The encoded protein is CSVRSPGEQYF.

The chain combines TRBV28 with TRBJ1-2, with D uncertain. The CDR3 sequence is 13 residues long. Germline CDR1 and CDR2: MDHEN and SYDVKM. V was shortened by 7 bases and J by 2 bases, with 11 bases between the two germline ends. The DNA for the CDR3 is TGTGCCAGCAATGGGTGGCACAACTATGGCTACACCTTC. It encodes CASNGWHNYGYTF.

This clone was seen more than once but under ten times. This CDR3 is also generated by other DNA sequences in the sample. The chain carries TRBV6-1 and TRBJ2-4; D remains ambiguous. Deletions cut 1 base from V and 6 bases from J, with 4 bases between. Germline V gives CDR1 MNHNS, CDR2 SASEGT. The CDR3 is 12 amino acids. CDR3 coding DNA: TGTGCCAGCAGTGAAGTGGGAAACATTCAGTACTTC. It yields the protein CASSEVGNIQYF.

This clone came up many times. This chain links TRBV10-3 with TRBJ2-5, with D uncertain. The CDR3 extends over 14 amino acids. Trimming cost V 10 bases and J 9 bases, with 24 bases left between them. CDR1 is ENHRY, CDR2 SYGVKD, per germline. The CDR3 protein is CATQETFGPAAQYF. The CDR3 DNA sequence: TGTGCCACCCAAGAGACATTCGGACCCGCCGCCCAGTACTTC.

The J gene is TRBJ1-5, the V gene TRBV27; D not certain. Trimming cost V 3 bases and J 7 bases, with 7 bases left between them. The length of the CDR3 is 12 residues. CDR1 is MNHEY, CDR2 SMNVEV, per germline (reference sequence). The DNA of the CDR3 is TGTGCCAGCAGTTTGAATGGGCAGCCCCAGCATTTT. Its protein is CASSLNGQPQHF.

The chain is built from TRBV6-1 and TRBJ1-5; a weak D match, TRBD1 (6 bases). The germline gives CDR1 MNHNS, CDR2 SASEGT. The V end was cut by 2 bases, the J end by 6 bases, with 20 bases between. This CDR3 spans 17 amino acids. The CDR3 DNA reads as TGTGCCAGCAGTGAATATCAATCGGGGGCAGGGAGTCAGCCCCAGCATTTT. Protein product: CASSEYQSGAGSQPQHF.

V gene TRBV11-1 combines with J gene TRBJ2-7, with 7 nucleotides matching TRBD2. V dropped 5 bases and J dropped 3; count of bases not matched to a gene: 10. CDR1 is SGHAT, CDR2 FQDESV, per germline (reference sequence). CDR3 length: 15 residues. The CDR3 DNA reads TGTGCCAGCAGCCCCGAGCGGGGCGCCCTCTACGAGCAGTACTTC. This gives the protein CASSPERGALYEQYF.

V is TRBV10-2 and J is TRBJ1-5, with D tentatively TRBD1 (6 bases). The CDR3 runs to 14 residues. CDR1 is WSHSY, CDR2 SAAADI, per germline. V was trimmed by 7 bases and J by 0 bases, leaving 10 bases between them. The chain's CDR3 is CASKRTDSNQPQHF. CDR3 in DNA: TGCGCCAGCAAAAGGACAGATAGCAATCAGCCCCAGCATTTT.

The rearrangement uses TRBV14 and TRBJ2-7, with TRBD1 matching 11 bases. The CDR3 is made up of 16 amino acids. Losses at the gene ends were 4 bases for V and 6 bases for J; bases not matched to a gene: 11. The germline gives CDR1 SGHDN, CDR2 FVKESK. In DNA form, the CDR3 reads TGTGCCAGCAGCCCAGCGTTCAGGACAGGGGGCGCCGAGCAGTACTTC. This gives the protein CASSPAFRTGGAEQYF.

V gene TRBV5-4 combines with J gene TRBJ2-5; 7 positions agree with TRBD1. This CDR3 has 14 amino acids. The junction had 5 bases not matched to a gene; V was cut back by 4 bases and J by 2 bases. Germline V gene data show CDR1 as SGHNT and CDR2 as YYREEE (reference sequence). The DNA for the CDR3 is TGTGCCAGCAGCCCTACAGGGGTGCAAGAGACCCAGTACTTC. Encoded protein: CASSPTGVQETQYF.

This clone was seen only a few times. The J gene is TRBJ2-6, the V gene TRBV18; D not resolved. The CDR3 is made up of 14 amino acids. The germline CDR1 and CDR2 sequences are KGHSH and LQKENI. V was shortened by 5 bases and J by 1 base, with 6 bases between the two germline ends. The CDR3 here is CASSSQSGANVLTF. The DNA for the CDR3 is TGTGCCAGCTCATCTCAATCTGGGGCCAACGTCCTGACTTTC.

In this sample, this clone turned up a few times. The CDR3 bases are TGTGCCAGTAGTATGGCAGGGACAGCCAACACCGGGGAGCTGTTTTTT. Translated, it gives CASSMAGTANTGELFF. V usage is TRBV19 and J usage is TRBJ2-2; the match to TRBD1 covers 7 bases. CDR3 length equals 16 residues. The germline V gene has CDR1 LNHDA and CDR2 SQIVND (reference sequence). The V and J ends lost 3 bases and 2 bases, in that order; junction bases with no gene match: 6.

This clone was seen more than once but under ten times. V gene TRBV2 combines with J gene TRBJ1-5, with D tentatively TRBD1 (5 bases). Trimming removed 3 bases from V and 2 bases from J, with 11 bases in between. This CDR3 has 15 residues. CDR1 is SNHLY and CDR2 is FYNNEI in the germline V gene. CDR3 DNA sequence: TGTGCCAGCAGTGAGTGGGGCTTGGGCAATCAGCCCCAGCATTTT. Translating gives CASSEWGLGNQPQHF.

This clone is judged medium-sized (0.01 to 0.1%). The V and J genes are TRBV28 and TRBJ1-1; a weak D match, TRBD1 (5 bases). Between the trimmed V and J ends, which lost 3 bases and 0 bases, there was a span of 14 bases. This CDR3 region has 16 residues. Germline CDR1 MDHEN, CDR2 SYDVKM. The CDR3 spells CASSFDLSRVNTEAFF. CDR3 coding DNA: TGTGCCAGCAGTTTCGATTTATCCAGGGTGAACACTGAAGCTTTCTTT.

In its sample, this clone was seen a few times. The chain combines TRBV2 with TRBJ1-1; D not resolved. This CDR3 comprises 14 residues. The V gene's germline CDR1 is SNHLY and CDR2 FYNNEI. The ends were cut back, 2 bases at V and 5 bases at J, with 12 bases in the middle. In DNA form, the CDR3 reads TGTGCCAGCAGTGAACTACAGCTGGGGACTGAAGCTTTCTTT. Its protein product is CASSELQLGTEAFF.

V gene TRBV7-3 combines with J gene TRBJ1-2; D is perhaps TRBD1 (5 bases). Looked up from germline, CDR1 is SGHTA and CDR2 is FQGTGA. V was shortened by 5 bases and J by 6 bases, with 16 bases between the two germline ends. The CDR3 covers 14 residues. CDR3 DNA: TGTGCCAGCAGCCCCCGGGGAGGGGTCAATGGCTACACCTTC. Protein: CASSPRGGVNGYTF.

Regarding this clone: A far bigger clonotype differs at one base, so this is likely a read error. The identical CDR3 is also encoded by other nucleotide sequences in the sample. The chain carries TRBV6-6 and TRBJ1-2; weak D call: TRBD1 (5 bases). The CDR3 consists of 14 residues. Germline V gene data show CDR1 as MNHNY and CDR2 as SVGAGI (reference sequence). Trimming took off 5 bases at V and 3 bases at J, with 13 bases between the two ends. CDR3 sequence reads: CASSPNLGDYGYTF. CDR3 in DNA: TGTGCCAGCAGTCCCAATTTAGGGGACTATGGCTACACCTTC.